One sample yielded the 26 T cell receptor beta chains listed below, sequenced in a study of blood T cell repertoires in COVID-19. The method was immunoSEQ multiplex PCR; TCRdb's version includes in-frame clones alone and lacks a portion of them. The data contain about 46,000 clones, 86% of them singletons. The source material was PBMCs or T cells enriched from blood (not recorded which). The origin of the receptors is a woman aged 45-65 years who had recovered from COVID-19.

V gene TRBV11-2 combines with J gene TRBJ1-2, with D hard to call. Trimming cost V 0 bases and J 4 bases, with 6 bases left between them. The CDR3 is 13 residues long. Per the germline V gene, CDR1 is SGHAT and CDR2 is FQNNGV. CDR3 residues: CASSLDSLYGYTF. The CDR3 DNA sequence: TGTGCCAGCAGCTTAGATTCTCTCTATGGCTACACCTTC. The variable domain in full, with the rest retrieved from reference TRBV11-2 and TRBJ1-2, is EAGVAQSPRYKIIEKRQSVAFWCNPISGHATLYWYQQILGQGPKLLIQFQNNGVVDDSQLPKDRFSAERLKGVDSTLKIQPAKLEDSAVYLCASSLDSLYGYTFGSGTRLTVV.

J is TRBJ2-7 and V is TRBV5-8, with D hard to call. The germline CDR1 and CDR2 sequences are SGHTS and YDEGEE. CDR3 length equals 11 residues. Trimming cost V 2 bases and J 4 bases, with 4 bases left between them. The CDR3 nucleotides read TGTGCCAGCAGCTTCTTATACGAGCAGTACTTC. It specifies CASSFLYEQYF.

V is TRBV13 and J is TRBJ1-2; 8 nucleotides match TRBD1. V lost 5 bases to trimming and J lost 4 bases; unmatched junction nucleotides: 3. Per the germline V gene, CDR1 is PRHDT and CDR2 is FYEKMQ (reference sequence). This CDR3 spans 13 amino acids. CDR3 residues: CASSLGQAYGYTF. CDR3 coding DNA: TGTGCCAGCAGCCTGGGACAGGCCTATGGCTACACCTTC.

The V gene is TRBV6-2 or TRBV6-3, the J gene TRBJ2-3; 8 bases fit TRBD1. CDR1 is MNHEY and CDR2 is SVGEGT in the germline V gene. V gave up 4 bases and J gave up 6 bases; unmatched junction bases: 9. This CDR3 contains 15 residues. The CDR3 DNA is TGTGCCAGCAGTTCCGGACAGGGTGTTGTCGATACGCAGTATTTT. This translates into CASSSGQGVVDTQYF.

This clone was seen a single time. The rearrangement joins TRBV5-5 to TRBJ1-2; 9 nucleotides align to TRBD1. The CDR3 totals 16 residues. The V and J ends lost 3 bases and 6 bases, in that order; junction bases with no gene match: 12. Germline lookup yields CDR1 SGHKS and CDR2 YYEKEE (reference sequence). This CDR3 reads CASSSEPRDRADGYTF. CDR3 nucleotides: TGTGCCAGCAGCTCGGAGCCCCGGGACAGGGCCGATGGCTACACCTTC.

This clone is a singleton in its sample. This chain links TRBV7-3 with TRBJ2-2, with D perhaps TRBD2 (6 bases). The V gene's germline CDR1 is SGHTA and CDR2 FQGTGA. The CDR3 totals 13 residues. V was shortened by 4 bases and J by 4 bases, with 7 bases between the two germline ends. The CDR3 DNA reads TGTGCCAGCAGCTCAGCGGGCACCGGGGAGCTGTTTTTT. It codes for CASSSAGTGELFF.

The chain couples TRBV28 to TRBJ2-7; D is perhaps TRBD1 (5 bases). CDR1 is MDHEN, CDR2 SYDVKM, per germline. There are 12 residues in the CDR3. Trimming removed 6 bases from V and 3 bases from J, with 9 bases in between. The CDR3 is CASRRTGYEQYF. The CDR3 bases are TGTGCCAGCAGGAGAACAGGCTACGAGCAGTACTTC.

This chain connects TRBV4-3 to TRBJ1-2; no reliable D call. Trimming stripped 4 bases from V and 0 bases from J, with 12 bases between. This CDR3 contains 15 residues. Germline values: CDR1 LGHNA, CDR2 YSLEER. The CDR3 here is CASSLRHRTNYGYTF. CDR3 coding DNA: TGCGCCAGCAGCCTGAGACACCGGACTAACTATGGCTACACCTTC.

This chain links TRBV27 with TRBJ1-3, with D possibly TRBD1 on 5 matching bases. The V gene lost 7 bases and the J gene lost 0 bases, with 10 bases spanning the gap. The V gene's germline CDR1 is MNHEY and CDR2 SMNVEV (reference sequence). The CDR3 is 14 amino acids. CDR3 DNA: TGTGCCAGCAAGCAAGGGGCCTCTGGAAACACCATATATTTT. Amino acids: CASKQGASGNTIYF.

The CDR3 sequence: CASSVGENQPQHF. As DNA, the CDR3 is TGTGCCAGCTCGGTGGGCGAAAATCAGCCCCAGCATTTT. V gene TRBV18 combines with J gene TRBJ1-5; D not resolved. Germline V gene lookup returns CDR1 KGHSH and CDR2 LQKENI. V was cut by 6 bases and J by 4 bases, with 10 bases left in between. This CDR3 spans 13 amino acids.

The sample holds a few counts of this clone. V is TRBV10-2 and J is TRBJ2-7; 9 nucleotides align to TRBD2. The V segment lost 6 bases and the J segment 0 bases; nucleotides outside the gene matches: 6. Germline CDR1 reads WSHSY; CDR2 reads SAAADI. The CDR3 is made up of 15 amino acids. This CDR3 is CASRRLADSSYEQYF. The CDR3 DNA is TGCGCCAGCAGGAGACTAGCGGATTCCTCCTACGAGCAGTACTTC.

The genes are TRBV7-2 and TRBJ2-3; D is possibly TRBD2 (5 bases). The CDR3 is 14 amino acids. Trimming took 1 base from V and 0 from J, leaving 5 bases between them. Germline V gene lookup returns CDR1 SGHTA and CDR2 FQGNSA. The CDR3 region is CASSLGTSTDTQYF. CDR3 nucleotides: TGTGCCAGCAGCTTAGGGACTAGCACAGATACGCAGTATTTT.

V is TRBV4-1 and J is TRBJ2-1; 7 bases align to TRBD2. Germline values: CDR1 MGHRA, CDR2 YSYEKL. J was trimmed by 4 bases and V by 0 bases; bases with no gene match: 12. The CDR3 extends over 18 amino acids. The CDR3 nucleotides are TGCGCCAGCAGCCAAGATATTTGGCGGGAGAAGGCTTACAATGAGCAGTTCTTC. Amino acid sequence: CASSQDIWREKAYNEQFF.

The V call is TRBV7-9, the J call TRBJ2-5; 8 positions agree with TRBD1. J lost 5 bases, V lost 1 base, and 9 bases had no gene match. The CDR3 totals 16 residues. The germline V gene has CDR1 SEHNR and CDR2 FQNEAQ (reference sequence). The CDR3 here is CASSLGDRYSEETQYF. DNA of the CDR3: TGTGCCAGCAGCTTAGGGGACAGGTACTCGGAGGAGACCCAGTACTTC.

V and J are TRBV28 and TRBJ1-6; D is perhaps TRBD1 (5 bases). The CDR3 contains 18 residues. Trimming took off 3 bases at V and 5 bases at J, with 20 bases between the two ends. Germline V gene sequence: CDR1 MDHEN, CDR2 SYDVKM. CDR3 sequence: CASSFRDFSHSDNSPLHF. The CDR3 bases are TGTGCCAGCAGTTTCCGGGACTTCTCCCATTCGGATAATTCACCCCTCCACTTT.

The chain joins TRBV7-9 to TRBJ2-2; D is perhaps TRBD2 (6 bases). Trimming cost V 8 bases and J 1 base, with 14 bases left between them. The germline V gene has CDR1 SEHNR and CDR2 FQNEAQ (reference sequence). CDR3 size: 15 residues. This CDR3 reads CASQGEAGNTGELFF. The DNA for the CDR3 is TGTGCCAGCCAAGGGGAGGCGGGGAACACCGGGGAGCTGTTTTTT.

This clone came up a few times. The chain recombines TRBV27 with TRBJ2-1; D possibly corresponds to TRBD1 (6 bases). CDR1 is MNHEY, CDR2 SMNVEV, per germline (reference sequence). The length of the CDR3 is 15 residues. Trimming pared 3 bases from V and 0 bases from J, leaving 9 bases between. The CDR3 sequence is CASSFRGSSYNEQFF. The CDR3 DNA reads TGTGCCAGCAGTTTTAGGGGGAGCTCCTACAATGAGCAGTTCTTC.

This clone was seen a few times. The rearrangement uses TRBV4-1 and TRBJ1-1; D remains unclear. The CDR3 has 16 residues. Germline V lookup: CDR1 MGHRA, CDR2 YSYEKL. Between the trimmed V and J ends, which lost 0 bases and 2 bases, there was a span of 13 bases. CDR3 bases: TGCGCCAGCAGCCAAGACAGTACCATAATTAACACTGAAGCTTTCTTT. It codes for CASSQDSTIINTEAFF.

The rearrangement uses TRBV7-9 and TRBJ2-3; tentatively, D is TRBD2 (6 bases). CDR1 is SEHNR, CDR2 FQNEAQ, per germline (reference sequence). This CDR3 is built from 15 residues. Between the trimmed V and J ends, which lost 2 bases and 2 bases, there was a span of 11 bases. The CDR3 DNA reads TGTGCCAGCAGCTTATATGGGGGGAACACAGATACGCAGTATTTT. Translated, it gives CASSLYGGNTDTQYF.

This chain connects TRBV2 to TRBJ2-2; a possible D gene is TRBD2 (6 bases). The V gene lost 8 bases and the J gene lost 5 bases, with 12 bases spanning the gap. This CDR3 has 13 amino acids. The germline V gene encodes CDR1 SNHLY and CDR2 FYNNEI. Here the CDR3 reads CASSGTYTGELFF. CDR3 nucleotide sequence: TGTGCCAGCTCTGGGACTTATACCGGGGAGCTGTTTTTT.

The chain recombines TRBV10-3 with TRBJ1-3, with unresolved D. This CDR3 is 16 amino acids long. The V gene's germline CDR1 is ENHRY and CDR2 SYGVKD. The V and J ends lost 6 bases and 0 bases respectively, with 15 bases between them. This CDR3 reads CAISFSQAVSGNTIYF. CDR3 nucleotide sequence: TGTGCCATCAGCTTCAGCCAGGCCGTCTCTGGAAACACCATATATTTT.

The chain has TRBV4-3 and TRBJ2-2, with D tentatively TRBD2 (5 bases). Germline V gene sequence: CDR1 LGHNA, CDR2 YSLEER. The CDR3 extends over 16 amino acids. Trimming took off 0 bases at V and 0 bases at J, with 8 bases between the two ends. The CDR3 DNA reads as TGCGCCAGCAGCCAAGAAGCGGAGGCGAACACCGGGGAGCTGTTTTTT. Translating gives CASSQEAEANTGELFF.

This chain joins TRBV9 and TRBJ1-1; D call uncertain. The CDR3 has 13 residues. Trimming shortened V by 0 bases and J by 4 bases, and 7 bases separated the two germline ends. The V gene's germline CDR1 is SGDLS and CDR2 YYNGEE. The CDR3 bases are TGTGCCAGCAGCGTAGTATACGGCACTGAAGCTTTCTTT. Translating gives CASSVVYGTEAFF.

This clone appeared a single time. The chain recombines TRBV28 with TRBJ1-2, with D hard to call. CDR1 and CDR2 from the germline V gene are MDHEN and SYDVKM. The CDR3 spans 16 residues. V lost 5 bases and J lost 7, with 23 bases in between. The CDR3 nucleotides read TGTGCCAGCAGTCGAACTCGGACGGCAGTCGAGGGTGGCTACACCTTC. Protein product: CASSRTRTAVEGGYTF.

The V call is TRBV14, the J call TRBJ2-1; D perhaps matches TRBD2 (7 bases). The germline V gene has CDR1 SGHDN and CDR2 FVKESK. V was shortened by 4 bases and J by 7 bases, with 20 bases between the two germline ends. CDR3 length: 16 amino acids. The CDR3 here is CASSRRGGGRGNEQFF. The CDR3 DNA follows: TGTGCCAGCAGCCGACGCGGGGGCGGGAGAGGGAATGAGCAGTTCTTC.

This clone showed up just once. The rearrangement joins TRBV28 to TRBJ1-1, with TRBD1 as a possible D gene (5 bases). Germline V gene data show CDR1 as MDHEN and CDR2 as SYDVKM. The germline V and J ends were trimmed by 10 bases and 4 bases, with 19 bases remaining between them. The CDR3 is 14 amino acids. This CDR3 is CAIRRWGVGTEAFF. Here the CDR3 DNA reads TGTGCCATTAGGAGATGGGGGGTTGGCACTGAAGCTTTCTTT.